Below, one TCR beta chain is given with its context. No antigen is known for it. This specimen belongs to a study of T cells after yellow fever vaccination. The study made its TCR cDNA through 5'RACE template switching. That step introduced a universal primer site along with UMIs. Using its own MiXCR run on the 5' RACE reads, TCRdb lists one record per CDR3 protein. The table records approximately 340,000 distinct CDR3 sequences, roughly 8.7% of them present only once. Overall study findings and caveats: Repertoires sorted by FACS could include abundant clonotypes that are contaminants from the bulk population.

Germline V CDR1 and CDR2: SGHTA, FQGNSA. The CDR3 loop spans 14 amino acids. V dropped 5 bases and J dropped 4; count of bases not matched to a gene: 5. The receptor was derived from a man aged 18 to 29 who received the YFV17D yellow fever vaccine. Sample: PBMCs, taken on the day of the first yellow fever vaccination. This chain connects TRBV7-2 to TRBJ2-5, with 9 nucleotides matching TRBD1. The CDR3 sequence: CASSPDRGGETQYF. The CDR3 DNA is TGTGCCAGCAGCCCGGACAGGGGAGGAGAGACCCAGTACTTC.